This T cell receptor beta chain was documented in a study of cytomegalovirus exposure and HLA in healthy donors. With 1 base removed from V and 2 bases from J, the gap between germline ends came to 9 bases. CDR3 length: 15 amino acids. CDR1 and CDR2 (germline): LNHNV, YYDKDF (reference sequence). The primer mix had 60 Vbeta and 13 Jbeta primers. The data were produced by immunoSEQ multiplex PCR, yet TCRdb's version contains in-frame clones alone and is incomplete. This sample has tens of thousands of clones, with roughly 74% found just once. The sequence was collected from a woman under 40 in good health and CMV-seropositive. This sequence joins TRBV15 and TRBJ2-1; D possibly corresponds to TRBD2 (5 bases). Sequencing was performed on PBMCs. The CDR3: CATSRVAGPYNEQFF. CDR3 DNA: TGTGCCACCAGCAGAGTTGCGGGCCCCTACAATGAGCAGTTCTTC.